These 32 T cell receptor beta chains share one sample of origin, sequenced in a study of blood T cell repertoires in COVID-19 (dated by TCRdb to 2020 to 2021). The library came from the immunoSEQ multiplex PCR assay. What TCRdb holds here is the immuneACCESS table cut down to in-frame rearrangements. Part of the clones is not present; checked against another copy, under half of the missing clones reflect an unresolved V gene, and the others are unexplained. Present in this sample are around 200,000 clones, more than 85% of which were seen just once. Of the sample, 7% to 8% falls within the top ten clones. Sequencing was carried out using peripheral blood. These receptors came from a woman of 80 years or more in a cohort sampled during active or convalescent COVID-19.

The chain employs TRBV2 and TRBJ2-7; D uncertain. V was shortened by 6 bases and J by 9 bases, with 18 bases between the two germline ends. Germline CDR1 is SNHLY and CDR2 is FYNNEI. The CDR3 covers 13 residues. The CDR3 DNA sequence: TGTGCCAGCAGCCGCACGAATCCGACACCGCAGTACGTC. Translated: CASSRTNPTPQYV.

The chain joins TRBV11-3 to TRBJ2-1, with 13 bases identical to TRBD2. The length of the CDR3 is 15 residues. The germline V gene encodes CDR1 SGHNT and CDR2 YENEEA. The J segment lost 5 bases and the V segment lost 8 bases, leaving 6 bases of the junction unmatched. The CDR3 DNA reads as TGTGCCAGCGCACTAGGGACTAGCGGGAACAATGAGCAGTTCTTC. Encoded protein: CASALGTSGNNEQFF.

V usage is TRBV28 and J usage is TRBJ1-2; no firm D call. Germline V gene data show CDR1 as MDHEN and CDR2 as SYDVKM. Trimming removed 5 bases from V and 5 bases from J, with 9 bases in between. The CDR3 length is 12 residues. Here the CDR3 reads CASSPQAYGYTF. DNA of the CDR3: TGTGCCAGCAGTCCGCAGGCGTATGGCTACACCTTC.

This clone was counted once. The chain recombines TRBV2 with TRBJ1-1, with D possibly being TRBD1 (5 bases). Per the germline V gene, CDR1 is SNHLY and CDR2 is FYNNEI. CDR3 length: 15 residues. The V and J ends lost 4 bases and 1 base respectively, with 13 bases between them. CDR3 DNA sequence: TGTGCCAGCAGTGCTGCGGGGGGAACGAACACTGAAGCTTTCTTT. Amino acid sequence: CASSAAGGTNTEAFF.

This clone showed up just a few times. This chain connects TRBV11-3 to TRBJ2-1, with 7 bases that match TRBD2. Per germline, CDR1 SGHNT and CDR2 YENEEA. The length of the CDR3 is 15 residues. Trimming at V came to 5 bases and at J to 7 bases, leaving 11 bases not matched to a gene. DNA of the CDR3: TGTGCCAGCAGCCCTCAGCGGGGAGATATAAATGAGCAGTTCTTC. Amino acids: CASSPQRGDINEQFF.

The gene calls are TRBV2 and TRBJ2-5; 7 nucleotides align to TRBD2. Per the germline V gene, CDR1 is SNHLY and CDR2 is FYNNEI. With V trimmed by 5 bases and J by 6 bases, 12 bases remained unmatched. The CDR3 totals 15 residues. DNA for the CDR3: TGTGCCAGCAGTTCTGGACTCTCAGCGGGGAAGACCCAGTACTTC. Protein sequence: CASSSGLSAGKTQYF.

The V gene is TRBV29-1, the J gene TRBJ1-1; 8 bases map to TRBD1. Germline V gives CDR1 SQVTM, CDR2 ANQGSEA. The V and J ends lost 0 bases and 5 bases, in that order; junction bases with no gene match: 5. This CDR3 contains 14 residues. CDR3 DNA sequence: TGCAGCGTTGAAGACAGGGGGCGAGGAACTGAAGCTTTCTTT. It is translated as CSVEDRGRGTEAFF.

The chain recombines TRBV18 with TRBJ2-2; TRBD2 matches at 11 bases. J was trimmed by 5 bases and V by 1 base; bases with no gene match: 6. This CDR3 contains 17 residues. Germline V CDR1 and CDR2: KGHSH, LQKENI. CDR3 region: CASSPLRLAGKTGELFF. The CDR3 nucleotides are TGTGCCAGCTCACCACTTCGACTAGCGGGGAAGACCGGGGAGCTGTTTTTT.

The chain couples TRBV10-3 to TRBJ2-1; 14 bases map to TRBD2. Germline V gene data show CDR1 as ENHRY and CDR2 as SYGVKD. After removal of 3 bases from V and 6 bases from J, the junction contained 1 base not matched to a gene. This CDR3 is built from 15 residues. The CDR3 region is CAISEGLAGGNEQFF. Written as DNA, the CDR3 is TGTGCCATCAGTGAAGGACTAGCGGGAGGCAATGAGCAGTTCTTC.

The chain links TRBV29-1 to TRBJ1-3; D is perhaps TRBD1 (5 bases). Germline assignment: CDR1 SQVTM and CDR2 ANQGSEA. CDR3 length: 14 residues. Deletions cut 2 bases from V and 4 bases from J, with 12 bases between. The DNA of the CDR3 is TGCAGCGTTGAACTAGGGGACTCAGGAAACACCATATATTTT. Amino acid sequence: CSVELGDSGNTIYF.

The V and J genes are TRBV2 and TRBJ2-1, with 7 nucleotides matching TRBD2. CDR1 is SNHLY, CDR2 FYNNEI, per germline. The V gene end was trimmed by 5 bases and the J gene end by 5 bases; junction bases not matched to a gene: 12. The CDR3 is made up of 16 amino acids. As DNA, the CDR3 is TGTGCCAGCAGTCGAAAAGAGCGGGAAATGAACAATGAGCAGTTCTTC. It encodes CASSRKEREMNNEQFF.

This chain connects TRBV19 to TRBJ2-7; 7 positions match TRBD1. Germline V CDR1 and CDR2: LNHDA, SQIVND (reference sequence). The length of the CDR3 is 15 residues. Germline trimming cut 5 bases from V and 7 bases from J; bases unmatched to any gene: 14. The CDR3: CASSSGTQDRREQYF. CDR3 coding DNA: TGTGCCAGTAGTTCCGGGACACAGGACAGGCGTGAGCAGTACTTC. The full variable domain, in which reference TRBV19 and TRBJ2-7 provide the parts outside the CDR3, is DGGITQSPKYLFRKEGQNVTLSCEQNLNHDAMYWYRQDPGQGLRLIYYSQIVNDFQKGDIAEGYSVSREKKESFPLTVTSAQKNPTAFYLCASSSGTQDRREQYFGPGTRLTVT.

This clone was counted only a few times. The gene calls are TRBV10-3 and TRBJ1-2, with D perhaps matching TRBD1 (6 bases). Germline V gene lookup returns CDR1 ENHRY and CDR2 SYGVKD. Trimming removed 0 bases at V and 8 bases at J, with 16 bases between. The CDR3 is 15 residues long. CDR3 amino acids: CAISESLSTGHGYTF. DNA for the CDR3: TGTGCCATCAGTGAGTCGCTTAGTACAGGGCACGGCTACACCTTC.

The chain links TRBV5-8 to TRBJ1-2; possible D gene TRBD1, 5 bases. The CDR3 runs 11 residues. CDR1 and CDR2 from the germline V gene are SGHTS and YDEGEE. Deletions cut 4 bases from V and 8 bases from J, with 9 bases between. DNA of the CDR3: TGTGCCAGCAGCCGACAGTTGGGCTACACCTTC. Its protein is CASSRQLGYTF.

The chain links TRBV30 to TRBJ2-7, with D perhaps matching TRBD1 (5 bases). The germline CDR1 and CDR2 sequences are GTSNPN and SVGIG (reference sequence). V was cut by 1 base and J by 5 bases, with 6 bases left in between. The CDR3 is 11 amino acids. In nucleotides, the CDR3 is TGTGCCTGGAGTGCCAGGGACGAGCAGTACGTC. Protein: CAWSARDEQYV.

A few counts support this clone. The CDR3 bases are TGTGCCATCAGTGAGTCGCCTACAGGGTCCTTCTCGTACGAGCAGTACGTC. Residues: CAISESPTGSFSYEQYV. V usage is TRBV10-3 and J usage is TRBJ2-7, with D perhaps TRBD1 (6 bases). Trimming pared 0 bases from V and 4 bases from J, leaving 19 bases between. Germline CDR1 reads ENHRY; CDR2 reads SYGVKD. The CDR3 is made up of 17 amino acids.

J is TRBJ2-3 and V is TRBV5-8; D may be TRBD2 (5 bases). Germline CDR1 is SGHTS and CDR2 is YDEGEE. Trimming shortened V by 3 bases and J by 1 base, and 15 bases separated the two germline ends. This CDR3 spans 16 amino acids. CDR3 amino acids: CASSSGVGLGTDTQYF. CDR3 DNA: TGTGCCAGCAGCTCCGGGGTGGGTTTGGGCACAGATACGCAGTATTTT.

This clone has only one observation. This chain joins TRBV6-2 or TRBV6-3 and TRBJ1-2; possibly TRBD1 for D (5 bases). V shed 5 bases and J shed 2 bases, with 12 bases lying between them. The germline V gene has CDR1 MNHEY and CDR2 SVGEGT. This CDR3 is built from 14 residues. Here the CDR3 DNA reads TGTGCCAGCAGTAACCAGGGTTTGAACTATGGCTACACCTTC. It encodes CASSNQGLNYGYTF.

CDR3 bases: TGTGCCAGCAGGGGACTACCCTCCTACAATGAGCAGTTCTTC. Translation gives CASRGLPSYNEQFF. This chain joins TRBV6-5 and TRBJ2-1; 7 bases align to TRBD2. There are 14 residues in the CDR3. Germline V gene sequence: CDR1 MNHEY, CDR2 SVGAGI. With V trimmed by 6 bases and J by 0 bases, 2 bases remained unmatched.

The rearrangement joins TRBV28 to TRBJ2-5; no reliable D call. Trimming took 6 bases from V and 3 from J, leaving 14 bases between them. Germline V gene data show CDR1 as MDHEN and CDR2 as SYDVKM. The CDR3 contains 14 residues. The CDR3 reads CASSLRLSEETQYF. CDR3 coding DNA: TGTGCCAGCAGCCTCAGGCTTTCCGAAGAGACCCAGTACTTC.

This clone showed up just once. The rearrangement joins TRBV7-9 to TRBJ2-1, with D possibly being TRBD2 (5 bases). V shed 4 bases and J shed 7 bases, with 20 bases lying between them. This CDR3 region has 16 residues. The germline V gene encodes CDR1 SEHNR and CDR2 FQNEAQ (reference sequence). CDR3 in DNA: TGTGCCAGCAGCTCGAGGACCATGAAACCGGGAAATGAGCAGTTCTTC. Amino acid sequence: CASSSRTMKPGNEQFF.

The rearrangement links TRBV2 to TRBJ1-5; D perhaps matches TRBD1 (6 bases). The CDR3 extends over 17 amino acids. CDR1 is SNHLY and CDR2 is FYNNEI in the germline V gene. The germline V and J ends were trimmed by 4 bases and 7 bases, with 23 bases remaining between them. The CDR3: CASSGRTDWFYGQPQHF. The CDR3 nucleotides are TGTGCCAGCAGTGGAAGGACAGATTGGTTCTATGGGCAGCCCCAGCATTTT.

The CDR3 region has the DNA TGCGCCAGCAGCTTGGGCAGTAACTATGGCTACACCTTC. The encoded protein is CASSLGSNYGYTF. The J gene is TRBJ1-2, the V gene TRBV5-1; no clear D gene. V lost 0 bases and J lost 1, with 4 bases in between. CDR3 size: 13 residues. The germline V gene has CDR1 SGHRS and CDR2 YFSETQ.

V gene TRBV6-5 combines with J gene TRBJ1-1, with D tentatively TRBD1 (5 bases). The CDR3 runs 12 residues. Deletions cut 8 bases from V and 3 bases from J, with 10 bases between. Germline V gene sequence: CDR1 MNHEY, CDR2 SVGAGI. This chain's CDR3 is CASWTPYTEAFF. CDR3 DNA sequence: TGTGCCAGCTGGACACCTTACACTGAAGCTTTCTTT.

The chain couples TRBV28 to TRBJ2-7; weak D call: TRBD2 (6 bases). V gave up 5 bases and J gave up 5 bases, with 19 bases separating them. Germline CDR1 is MDHEN and CDR2 is SYDVKM. The CDR3 runs 15 residues. CDR3: CASSPTFGGDHEQYF. CDR3 DNA sequence: TGTGCCAGCAGTCCTACGTTTGGAGGGGACCACGAGCAGTACTTC.

The chain recombines TRBV2 with TRBJ1-2; a possible D gene is TRBD1 (5 bases). CDR3 length equals 15 residues. Germline CDR1 is SNHLY and CDR2 is FYNNEI. V was clipped by 1 base and J by 2 bases, with 11 bases between them. CDR3 region: CASSEVPTANYGYTF. The CDR3, as DNA: TGTGCCAGCAGTGAAGTGCCGACAGCAAACTATGGCTACACCTTC.

This chain links TRBV28 with TRBJ2-2, with TRBD2 identical over 9 bases. The CDR3 has 16 residues. The V segment lost 7 bases and the J segment 5 bases; nucleotides outside the gene matches: 11. The germline gives CDR1 MDHEN, CDR2 SYDVKM. CDR3 sequence (DNA): TGTGCCAGCAAACATGGCGGGGGGGCGAGAACCGGGGAGCTGTTTTTT. It is translated as CASKHGGGARTGELFF.

The chain has TRBV27 and TRBJ2-1; tentative D call: TRBD2 (7 bases). Germline assignment: CDR1 MNHEY and CDR2 SMNVEV (reference sequence). With 6 bases removed from V and 9 bases from J, the gap between germline ends came to 21 bases. This CDR3 has 15 amino acids. DNA for the CDR3: TGTGCCAGCAGCCTAGGGAGTCAGGGGAGGGGTGAGCAGTTCTTC. Its protein is CASSLGSQGRGEQFF.

This clone was observed a few times. The chain is built from TRBV6-5 and TRBJ2-3, with 9 nucleotides matching TRBD2. The CDR3 is 15 amino acids. Germline V lookup: CDR1 MNHEY, CDR2 SVGAGI. The trim removed 1 base at V and 4 bases at J, leaving 3 bases unmatched. The CDR3 DNA reads TGTGCCAGCAGTTACTGGGCTAGCGGGGCAGATACGCAGTATTTT. Translated, it gives CASSYWASGADTQYF.

The chain employs TRBV29-1 and TRBJ2-5, with 7 bases matching TRBD2. With 6 bases clipped from V and 5 bases from J, the junction kept 6 bases outside the gene matches. This CDR3 is built from 12 residues. CDR1 and CDR2 (germline): SQVTM, ANQGSEA. The CDR3 coding sequence is TGCAGCGTCGGGAGGCCGGGGGAGACCCAGTACTTC. Translation: CSVGRPGETQYF.

The chain couples TRBV3-1 (or the pseudogene TRBV3-2) to TRBJ2-3, with D tentatively TRBD1 (5 bases). The V end lost 2 bases, the J end lost 5 bases, and 8 bases lay between the germline ends. Germline CDR1 is LGHDT and CDR2 is YNNKEL (reference sequence). The length of the CDR3 is 13 residues. The CDR3 sequence is CASSQQGGDTQYF. The CDR3 DNA reads TGTGCCAGCAGCCAACAGGGTGGAGATACGCAGTATTTT.

The V and J genes are TRBV11-2 and TRBJ2-7; D is possibly TRBD2 (6 bases). The CDR3 runs 14 residues. Trimming removed 5 bases from V and 3 bases from J, with 14 bases in between. CDR1 is SGHAT, CDR2 FQNNGV, per germline. In DNA form, the CDR3 reads TGTGCCAGCAGCCAGACGGGACTGATCTACGAGCAGTACGTC. As protein: CASSQTGLIYEQYV.